Given below is one T cell receptor beta chain in context. Antigen specificity is unknown. The sample is drawn from a study of T cell responses to AZD1222 COVID-19 vaccine. Background on the study: Investigators merged groups given second doses at roughly 4 or roughly 12 weeks. Study results and caveats: Clonal diversity may have been underestimated, and the donors were mostly white British, with more females than males. Among vaccine-associated CD4 TCRs, coverage spanned spike, with dominance at 160-218 and 743-854. Two AZD1222 doses significantly raised spike-specific TCR breadth and depth over controls.

Trimming removed 4 bases at V and 7 bases at J, with 13 bases between. The CDR3 loop spans 13 amino acids. Sequenced by immunoSEQ multiplex PCR; TCRdb stores in-frame clones only, minus some. The sample includes about 97,000 clones, roughly 90% of them seen just once. The source material was peripheral blood, sampled on day 0 of AZD1222 vaccination. The chain employs TRBV23-1 and TRBJ1-1; TRBD1 is a possible D gene (5 bases). TRBV23-1 is an open reading frame whose function is uncertain. The TCR sequence derives from an adult in good health. DNA for the CDR3: TGCGCCAGCAGTCGTGATAGGGGCCATGAAGCTTTCTTT. It specifies CASSRDRGHEAFF.